Below, 5 T cell receptor beta chains from the same sample are listed, as sequenced in a study of shared clonotypes between healthy human individuals. The assay was immunoSEQ multiplex PCR, and TCRdb's table has in-frame clones only and misses some. In the table there are some 2,400,000 clones, 95% of which are singletons. Material: naive CD4+ T cells sorted from blood. Subset denoted: CD45RA+ positively selected. These receptors were obtained from a man between 18 and 29 years old in good health.

A remark on this clone: Other nucleotide sequences from this sample produce the same CDR3. The J gene is TRBJ1-1, the V gene TRBV6-5, with TRBD1 identical over 9 bases. The CDR3 is 14 residues long. V dropped 5 bases and J dropped 4; count of bases not matched to a gene: 5. Germline V gives CDR1 MNHEY, CDR2 SVGAGI. DNA for the CDR3: TGTGCCAGCAGTCGAGGACAGGGGAGCACTGAAGCTTTCTTT. This sequence encodes CASSRGQGSTEAFF.

The CDR3 DNA follows: TGCGCCAGCAGCTTGGGGGATCCAGAGACCCAGTACTTC. This gives the protein CASSLGDPETQYF. The rearrangement uses TRBV5-1 and TRBJ2-5; D gene uncertain. The length of the CDR3 is 13 residues. Germline V gene lookup returns CDR1 SGHRS and CDR2 YFSETQ. With 0 bases removed from V and 4 bases from J, the gap between germline ends came to 7 bases.

V is TRBV5-1 and J is TRBJ1-4; a weak D match, TRBD1 (5 bases). Germline CDR1 reads SGHRS; CDR2 reads YFSETQ. V lost 0 bases to trimming and J lost 8 bases, with 11 bases between them. There are 14 residues in the CDR3. The CDR3: CASSLVGGGEKLFF. The DNA for the CDR3 is TGCGCCAGCAGCTTGGTGGGCGGGGGAGAAAAACTGTTTTTT.

The chain combines TRBV19 with TRBJ2-7; a possible D gene is TRBD2 (5 bases). CDR1 and CDR2 (germline): LNHDA, SQIVND (reference sequence). The CDR3 is made up of 16 amino acids. Trimming left V 1 base short and J 3 bases short, with 16 bases between. For the CDR3, the DNA is TGTGCCAGTAGTATAGGCGGAGCGGCCTTTCGCTACGAGCAGTACTTC. Residues: CASSIGGAAFRYEQYF.

The V and J genes are TRBV30 and TRBJ2-1; TRBD1 agrees at 8 bases. The V gene's germline CDR1 is GTSNPN and CDR2 SVGIG (reference sequence). The V and J ends lost 0 bases and 5 bases, in that order; junction bases with no gene match: 6. CDR3 size: 15 residues. The CDR3 loop is CAWSVGRGLHNEQFF. CDR3 DNA sequence: TGTGCCTGGAGTGTAGGCAGGGGGCTTCACAATGAGCAGTTCTTC.